This T cell receptor beta chain was observed in a study of cytomegalovirus exposure and HLA in healthy donors. General study findings and limits: There were under 200 TCR beta chains listed as cytomegalovirus-associated.

In the case of this clone: What it recognizes is unknown. Since the CDR3 does not end with the conserved phenylalanine or tryptophan, this likely comes from a read error. The DNA is omitted, as the CDR3 cannot be located on it reliably, and the CDR3 follows TCRdb's listing.

PCR involved 60 Vbeta and 13 Jbeta primers. The data were produced by immunoSEQ multiplex PCR, yet TCRdb's version contains in-frame clones alone and is incomplete. The sample carries around 90,000 clones, 70% to 80% recorded once. The CDR3 comprises 14 residues, both ends counted. Germline loops: CDR1 KGHSH, CDR2 LQKENI. The TCR comes from a male donor in good health and CMV-seropositive. Sequenced sample: PBMCs. The rearrangement joins TRBV18 to TRBJ1-1; TRBD1 is the table's D call and was not checked against the DNA. CDR3 protein: CASSPPGTGGWMLS.